Each of the 13 T cell receptor beta chains below was sequenced from the same sample in a study of spatial heterogeneity in lung cancer (dated by TCRdb to the late 2010s). Library preparation was by 5' RACE. TCRdb shows the sequencer as NextSeq 500. The public sequencing data were trimmed at Q25 with fastp and processed into clonotypes with MiXCR by TCRdb, which kept only in-frame beta chains. Every entry covers one CDR3 protein and lists the most common genes and DNA from its rows. Here the sample has nearly 25,000 distinct CDR3 sequences; roughly 9% occur a single time. The ten largest clones capture 7.5% to 9% of the sample. Their antigen targets remain unknown. General study outcomes and caveats: The tumor nonsynonymous mutation count correlated with the number of expanded intratumoral alpha and beta TCRs.

The time point label corresponds to: sample taken at primary tumor resection. The material was lung tumor tissue, obtained at surgery. The receptor set was obtained from a male donor with early-stage non-small cell lung cancer.

The chain combines TRBV19 with TRBJ2-1; the D gene is possibly TRBD2 (6 bases). Trimming stripped 6 bases from V and 4 bases from J, with 13 bases between. Germline assignment: CDR1 LNHDA and CDR2 SQIVND (reference sequence). The CDR3 length is 14 residues. In DNA form, the CDR3 reads TGTGCCAGTAGGGGACTCACGGATTACAATGAGCAGTTCTTC. It specifies CASRGLTDYNEQFF.

This clonotype has just a few counts. This chain links TRBV13 with TRBJ1-5; D is perhaps TRBD1 (5 bases). The CDR3 is 17 residues long. Trimming cost V 5 bases and J 4 bases, with 21 bases left between them. Germline V gene sequence: CDR1 PRHDT, CDR2 FYEKMQ (reference sequence). CDR3 nucleotide sequence: TGTGCCAGCAGCCTCAAGGATGGACACCCTATGAATCAGCCCCAGCATTTT. Residues: CASSLKDGHPMNQPQHF.

This clonotype was detected many times. V usage is TRBV2 and J usage is TRBJ1-3, with a tentative D call TRBD1 (5 bases). Per germline, CDR1 SNHLY and CDR2 FYNNEI. The CDR3 is 13 amino acids. The ends were cut back, 6 bases at V and 2 bases at J, with 8 bases in the middle. DNA of the CDR3: TGTGCCAGCAGGAGGGGTGCTGGAAACACCATATATTTT. Translated: CASRRGAGNTIYF.

This clonotype was picked up a small number of times. The J gene is TRBJ1-1, the V gene TRBV2; D might be TRBD1 (5 bases). V was pared by 7 bases and J by 1 base, with 16 bases between. The CDR3 runs 15 residues. CDR1 and CDR2 from the germline V gene are SNHLY and FYNNEI. The CDR3 DNA is TGTGCCAGCAAGATCCTCAGGGAAACGAACACTGAAGCTTTCTTT. Its protein product is CASKILRETNTEAFF. The full variable domain, in which reference TRBV2 and TRBJ1-1 provide the parts outside the CDR3, is EPEVTQTPSHQVTQMGQEVILRCVPISNHLYFYWYRQILGQKVEFLVSFYNNEISEKSEIFDDQFSVERPDGSNFTLKIRSTKLEDSAMYFCASKILRETNTEAFFGQGTRLTVV.

This clonotype ranks as medium-sized. The CDR3 region has the DNA TGTGCCAGCAGCCTTAGACAGGGCCTTGAGCAGTTCTTC. Amino acid sequence: CASSLRQGLEQFF. This chain links TRBV6-2 or TRBV6-3 with TRBJ2-1, with TRBD1 identical over 7 bases. V lost 6 bases and J lost 9; bases outside the gene matches: 8. CDR1 and CDR2 from the germline V gene are MNHEY and SVGEGT. This CDR3 has 13 residues.

This chain connects TRBV7-8 to TRBJ2-3; D is undetermined. The CDR3 extends over 15 amino acids. CDR1 is SGHVS and CDR2 is FQNEAQ in the germline V gene. V dropped 2 bases and J dropped 0 bases, with 9 bases sitting between them. This CDR3 reads CASSLIRGSTDTQYF. The CDR3 DNA reads TGTGCCAGCAGCTTAATCAGAGGTAGCACAGATACGCAGTATTTT.

This clonotype was recorded a few times. The chain employs TRBV6-5 and TRBJ2-1; tentative D call: TRBD2 (5 bases). The CDR3 has 14 amino acids. Trimming removed 6 bases at V and 2 bases at J, with 11 bases between. Looked up from germline, CDR1 is MNHEY and CDR2 is SVGAGI. The CDR3 region is CASRERATYNEQFF. CDR3 in DNA: TGTGCCAGCAGGGAGAGGGCTACCTACAATGAGCAGTTCTTC.

This clonotype has ten or more counts. V is TRBV2 and J is TRBJ2-7; possibly TRBD1 for D (5 bases). This CDR3 contains 11 residues. Trimming took off 6 bases at V and 4 bases at J, with 7 bases between the two ends. Germline V gene sequence: CDR1 SNHLY, CDR2 FYNNEI. The CDR3: CASRGQYEQYF. The CDR3 DNA sequence: TGTGCCAGCAGGGGGCAGTACGAGCAGTACTTC.

This clonotype was detected many times. The chain has TRBV11-2 and TRBJ2-5, with D possibly TRBD2 on 5 matching bases. This CDR3 is 16 amino acids long. Trimming left V 1 base short and J 5 bases short, with 17 bases between. The germline gives CDR1 SGHAT, CDR2 FQNNGV. CDR3 loop: CASSLARRHRGETQYF. The CDR3 DNA is TGTGCCAGCAGCTTAGCCCGACGACACCGGGGTGAGACCCAGTACTTC.

As to this clonotype: This may stem from a read error, because a much larger clone lies one nucleotide away. V and J are TRBV7-9 and TRBJ2-7; 10 bases line up with TRBD2. The germline V gene encodes CDR1 SEHNR and CDR2 FQNEAQ (reference sequence). J was trimmed by 2 bases and V by 5 bases; bases with no gene match: 6. The CDR3 spans 15 residues. CDR3 sequence: CASSPGLAETYEQYF. The CDR3 coding sequence is TGTGCCAGCAGCCCCGGACTAGCGGAGACCTACGAGCAGTACTTC.

This chain joins TRBV6-5 and TRBJ2-7; 8 nucleotides agree with TRBD2. The CDR3 covers 14 residues. Germline CDR1 MNHEY, CDR2 SVGAGI. V lost 0 bases to trimming and J lost 9 bases; unmatched junction nucleotides: 7. CDR3: CASSYSRGTRVQYF. For the CDR3, the DNA is TGTGCCAGCAGTTACTCGAGAGGGACTAGGGTGCAGTACTTC.

The rearrangement joins TRBV5-4 to TRBJ2-1; 7 nucleotides align to TRBD1. Germline V gene sequence: CDR1 SGHNT, CDR2 YYREEE (reference sequence). The CDR3 totals 12 residues. The trim removed 2 bases at V and 12 bases at J, leaving 5 bases unmatched. For the CDR3, the DNA is TGTGCCAGCAGCTTTAGGGGGCAGGGGCAGTTCTTC. It yields the protein CASSFRGQGQFF.

This clonotype was observed many times. V is TRBV20-1 and J is TRBJ1-1; D is undetermined. The germline V and J ends were trimmed by 2 bases and 10 bases, with 11 bases remaining between them. Germline CDR1 is DFQATT and CDR2 is SNEGSKA (reference sequence). The CDR3 extends over 11 amino acids. In nucleotides, the CDR3 is TGCAGTGCTAGACAGACTCCCGTAGCTTTCTTT. Its protein is CSARQTPVAFF.